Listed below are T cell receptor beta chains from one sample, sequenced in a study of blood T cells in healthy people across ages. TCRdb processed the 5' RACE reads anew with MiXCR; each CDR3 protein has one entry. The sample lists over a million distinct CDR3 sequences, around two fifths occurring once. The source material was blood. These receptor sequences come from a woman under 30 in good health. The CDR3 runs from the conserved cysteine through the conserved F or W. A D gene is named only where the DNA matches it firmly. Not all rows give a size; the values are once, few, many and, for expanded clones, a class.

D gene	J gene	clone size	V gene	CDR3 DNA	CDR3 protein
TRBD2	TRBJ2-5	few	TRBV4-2	TGTGCCAGCAGCCACAGGACTAGCGGGGTCCAAGAGACCCAGTACTTC	CASSHRTSGVQETQYF
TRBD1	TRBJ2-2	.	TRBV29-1	TGCAGCGTTGTAGGGACAGGGGTCACCGGGGAGCTGTTTTTT	CSVVGTGVTGELFF
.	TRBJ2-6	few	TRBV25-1	TGTGCCGCCGACAGTTCTGGGGCCAACGTCCTGACTTTC	CAADSSGANVLTF
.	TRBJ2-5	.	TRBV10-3	TGTGCCATCAGTGAGTCGACTAGTCCGGAGACCCAGTACTTC	CAISESTSPETQYF
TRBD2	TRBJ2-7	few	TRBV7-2	TGTGCCAGCAGCCGTACTAGCGGGGGGTGGGACGAGCAGTACTTC	CASSRTSGGWDEQYF
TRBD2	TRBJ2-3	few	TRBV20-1	TGCAGTGCTAGTGGCTCTAGCGGATACACAGATACGCAGTATTTT	CSASGSSGYTDTQYF
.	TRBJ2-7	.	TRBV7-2	TGTGCCAGCACCCCTCTGGGGGAGAGGTACGAGCAGTACTTC	CASTPLGERYEQYF
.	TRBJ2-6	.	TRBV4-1	TGCGCCAGCAGCCAAGATTTGGGTGATGACTCTGGGGCCAACGTCCTGACTTTC	CASSQDLGDDSGANVLTF
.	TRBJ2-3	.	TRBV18	TGTGCCAGCTCACCACCACGGGGGCTGAGCACAGATACGCAGTATTTT	CASSPPRGLSTDTQYF
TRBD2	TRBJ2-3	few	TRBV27	TGTGCCAGCAGTCCCGGGACTAGGTGGAAGCGGGGGGATACGCAGTATTTT	CASSPGTRWKRGDTQYF
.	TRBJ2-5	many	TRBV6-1	TGTGCCAGCACTCATGCGAAGGGGGAGACCCAGTACTTC	CASTHAKGETQYF
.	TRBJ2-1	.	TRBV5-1	TGCGCCAGCAGTGTTTCAGGGGGGGCTGGTACAAGTGAGCAGTTCTTC	CASSVSGGAGTSEQFF
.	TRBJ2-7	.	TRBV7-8	TGTGCCAGCAGTCGTCCTGGGGGTAGCCCAGCCTACGAGCAGTACTTC	CASSRPGGSPAYEQYF
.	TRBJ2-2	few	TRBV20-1	TGCAGTGCTGACAGTGCGAACACCGGGGAGCTGTTTTTT	CSADSANTGELFF
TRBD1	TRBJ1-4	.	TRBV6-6	TGTGCCAGCAGTTCCCGGGACAGGGAGAGGGCTAATGAAAAACTGTTTTTT	CASSSRDRERANEKLFF
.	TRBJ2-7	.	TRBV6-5	TGTGCCAGCAGTTACTCCCCAGCGGCTATATCGATCTCCTACGAGCAGTACTTC	CASSYSPAAISISYEQYF
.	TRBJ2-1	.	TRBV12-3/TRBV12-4	TGTGCCAGCAGCGCCCGGGTCCAAAAGGTGGGCTCCTACAATGAGCAGTTCTTC	CASSARVQKVGSYNEQFF
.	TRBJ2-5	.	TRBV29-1	TGCAGCGTTGAACACGGGGGATGGGGGAGAGATGAGCAGTACTTC	CSVEHGGWGRDEQYF
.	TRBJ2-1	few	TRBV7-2	TGTGCCAGCACCCTGGGAAGGGCCTACAATGAGCAGTTCTTC	CASTLGRAYNEQFF
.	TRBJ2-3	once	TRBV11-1	TGTGCCAGCAGCTACTCGACAGGATTAGAAGTAAAAACAGACACAGATACGCAGTATTTT	CASSYSTGLEVKTDTDTQYF
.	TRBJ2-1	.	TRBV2	TGTGCCAGCATTCCGGGGGGCAACTACAATGAGCAGTTCTTC	CASIPGGNYNEQFF
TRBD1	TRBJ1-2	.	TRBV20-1	TGCAGTGCTCCGGGGACAGGGGTGGATGGCTACACCTTC	CSAPGTGVDGYTF
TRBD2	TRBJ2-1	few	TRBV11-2	TGTGCCAGCAGCGACACCGAGGGACTAAGGGACAATGAGCAGTTCTTC	CASSDTEGLRDNEQFF
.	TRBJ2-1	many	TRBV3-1	TGTGCCAGCAGCCAAGGAGAGACTAGGGACAATGAGCAGTTCTTC	CASSQGETRDNEQFF
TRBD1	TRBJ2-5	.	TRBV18	TGTGCCAGCTCACCGTCCGGGACAGGATTACAAGAGACCCAGTACTTC	CASSPSGTGLQETQYF
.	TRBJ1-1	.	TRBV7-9	TGTGCCAGCAGCTTACAGAGTGCCGGATCTTTCTTT	CASSLQSAGSFF
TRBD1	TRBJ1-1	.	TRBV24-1	TGTGCCACCAGTACAGGGGGGAACACTGAAGCTTTCTTT	CATSTGGNTEAFF
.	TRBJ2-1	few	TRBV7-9	TGTGCCAGCAGCTCGCCCCCCGGGACTCTGGAGCAGTTCTTC	CASSSPPGTLEQFF
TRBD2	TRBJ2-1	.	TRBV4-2	TGTGTCAGCAGCCAAGACCCGGGAGGGTACAATGAGCAGTTCTTC	CVSSQDPGGYNEQFF
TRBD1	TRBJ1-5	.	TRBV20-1	TGCAGTGCTAGTAGGGACAGCACCAACAATCAGCCCCAGCATTTT	CSASRDSTNNQPQHF
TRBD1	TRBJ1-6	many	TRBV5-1	TGCGCCAGCAGCTTGGGACAGGGAGAATCACCCCTCCACTTT	CASSLGQGESPLHF
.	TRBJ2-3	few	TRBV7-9	TGTGCCAGCAGCGTTCCGGGGCTCACAGATACGCAGTATTTT	CASSVPGLTDTQYF
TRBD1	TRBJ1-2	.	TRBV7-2	TGTGCCAGCAGAGTAGGCCATGGACAGGGTGGCTACACCTTC	CASRVGHGQGGYTF
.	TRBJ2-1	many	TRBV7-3	TGTGCCAGCAGTTTAAGAGGGGGGGCATACAATGAGCAGTTCTTC	CASSLRGGAYNEQFF
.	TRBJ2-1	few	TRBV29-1	TGCAGCGTTACAAGGACGGCCTACAATGAGCAGTTCTTC	CSVTRTAYNEQFF
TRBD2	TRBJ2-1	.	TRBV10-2	TGCGCCAGCAGACCCAGCGGGAGCACGGATGAGCAGTTCTTC	CASRPSGSTDEQFF
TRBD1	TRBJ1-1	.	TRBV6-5	TGTGCCAGCATTCTTTCAGGGGGGGGTGAAGCTTTCTTT	CASILSGGGEAFF
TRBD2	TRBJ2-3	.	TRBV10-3	TGTGCCATCAGTGCTGCTAGCGGGGGCGCAGATACGCAGTATTTT	CAISAASGGADTQYF
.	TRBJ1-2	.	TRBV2	TGTGCCAGCAGACCAAACGGGGAAGGCTACACCTTC	CASRPNGEGYTF